One and the same sample provided the 30 T cell receptor beta chains below, sequenced in a study of Ad26.COV2.S vaccination and SARS-CoV-2 variants. The protocol was immunoSEQ multiplex PCR, while the TCRdb copy is restricted to in-frame clones and leaves out a portion. Among 350,000 to 450,000 clones listed, around 92% were seen once. Treatment given: over 15 received Ad26.COV2.S at low or high dose, single or two shots; about 5 received placebo; per-sample allocation not given. Specimens were obtained on day 63 following the first vaccine or placebo injection. This specimen was peripheral blood, taken in a trial of Ad26.COV2.S vaccine versus placebo. The receptor set was obtained from a person between 18 and 60 years old who received the Ad26.COV2.S COVID-19 vaccine or a placebo.

This clone has a single count. The chain uses TRBV7-2 and TRBJ2-1, with TRBD2 as a possible D gene (6 bases). Trimming cost V 0 bases and J 4 bases, with 10 bases left between them. CDR1 and CDR2 (germline): SGHTA, FQGNSA. The length of the CDR3 is 15 residues. CDR3 bases: TGTGCCAGCAGCTTAGCCGTGGGGGGTTACAATGAGCAGTTCTTC. Translating gives CASSLAVGGYNEQFF.

This clone was observed once. As DNA, the CDR3 is TGTGCCAGCAGTCGGGCAGGGTACACAGATACGCAGTATTTT. This gives the protein CASSRAGYTDTQYF. V and J are TRBV2 and TRBJ2-3; a possible D gene is TRBD1 (5 bases). Germline CDR1 reads SNHLY; CDR2 reads FYNNEI. The V and J ends lost 5 bases and 2 bases respectively, with 11 bases between them. This CDR3 has 14 amino acids.

The chain links TRBV4-1 to TRBJ2-1; no clear D gene. Germline CDR1 MGHRA, CDR2 YSYEKL. This CDR3 has 11 residues. With 3 bases removed from V and 3 bases from J, the gap between germline ends came to 0 bases. The DNA for the CDR3 is TGCGCCAGCAGCCACTACAATGAGCAGTTCTTC. Translation: CASSHYNEQFF.

The chain employs TRBV2 and TRBJ1-4; D may be TRBD1 (6 bases). The CDR3 spans 13 residues. Deletions cut 6 bases from V and 4 bases from J, with 9 bases between. CDR1 is SNHLY, CDR2 FYNNEI, per germline. CDR3 sequence (DNA): TGTGCCAGCAGGACGGACAGTAATGAAAAACTGTTTTTT. Its translation is CASRTDSNEKLFF. Combining the CDR3 with reference TRBV2 and TRBJ1-4 gives the whole variable domain EPEVTQTPSHQVTQMGQEVILRCVPISNHLYFYWYRQILGQKVEFLVSFYNNEISEKSEIFDDQFSVERPDGSNFTLKIRSTKLEDSAMYFCASRTDSNEKLFFGSGTQLSVL.

The J gene is TRBJ1-2, the V gene TRBV6-2 or TRBV6-3; 8 bases align to TRBD1. Per germline, CDR1 MNHEY and CDR2 SVGEGT. The CDR3 has 16 amino acids. V shed 6 bases and J 6 bases; nucleotides not matched to a gene: 15. CDR3: CASSTTRRQGNNGYTF. The CDR3 DNA reads TGTGCCAGCAGCACTACCAGACGACAGGGGAATAATGGCTACACCTTC.

This chain connects TRBV6-2 or TRBV6-3 to TRBJ2-7; TRBD2 aligns across 11 bases. CDR3 length: 14 residues. After removal of 5 bases from V and 3 bases from J, the junction contained 3 bases not matched to a gene. The germline gives CDR1 MNHEY, CDR2 SVGEGT. CDR3 bases: TGTGCCAGCAGTCGTAGCGGGGGGGGCTACGAGCAGTACTTC. Translating gives CASSRSGGGYEQYF.

DNA of the CDR3: TGTGCCAGCAGCCAAGTAGGACCTAGCGAGCAGTACTTC. Its translation is CASSQVGPSEQYF. The rearrangement joins TRBV3-1 (or the pseudogene TRBV3-2) to TRBJ2-7; D unclear. The CDR3 covers 13 residues. Germline V CDR1 and CDR2: LGHDT, YNNKEL (reference sequence). V was cut by 1 base and J by 6 bases, with 10 bases left in between.

The rearrangement links TRBV7-2 to TRBJ2-3; D uncertain. Germline V gene data show CDR1 as SGHTA and CDR2 as FQGNSA. The CDR3 extends over 14 amino acids. With 6 bases removed from V and 0 bases from J, the gap between germline ends came to 10 bases. As DNA, the CDR3 is TGTGCCAGCAGACCGGTGGCGAGCACAGATACGCAGTATTTT. Its protein product is CASRPVASTDTQYF. Combining the CDR3 with reference TRBV7-2 and TRBJ2-3 gives the whole variable domain GAGVSQSPSNKVTEKGKDVELRCDPISGHTALYWYRQSLGQGLEFLIYFQGNSAPDKSGLPSDRFSAERTGGSVSTLTIQRTQQEDSAVYLCASRPVASTDTQYFGPGTRLTVL.

In its sample, this clone was seen once. The chain couples TRBV28 to TRBJ1-1; D perhaps matches TRBD1 (6 bases). Germline lookup yields CDR1 MDHEN and CDR2 SYDVKM. Trimming left V 1 base short and J 3 bases short, with 18 bases between. The CDR3 is 17 residues long. CDR3 region: CASSLSAGADRDTEAFF. DNA of the CDR3: TGTGCCAGCAGTTTATCTGCGGGGGCGGATAGGGACACTGAAGCTTTCTTT.

The chain joins TRBV7-9 to TRBJ1-2; possible D gene TRBD1, 5 bases. Deletions cut 1 base from V and 7 bases from J, with 13 bases between. Germline V CDR1 and CDR2: SEHNR, FQNEAQ (reference sequence). CDR3 size: 14 residues. CDR3 in DNA: TGTGCCAGCAGCTTAGTAGACAGCCTGGCTGGCTACACCTTC. Translating it yields CASSLVDSLAGYTF.

The chain has TRBV28 and TRBJ1-5, with 7 bases that match TRBD1. The CDR3 contains 14 residues. Germline loops: CDR1 MDHEN, CDR2 SYDVKM. The V segment lost 5 bases and the J segment 6 bases; nucleotides outside the gene matches: 7. This CDR3 reads CASSARQGTQPQHF. CDR3 coding DNA: TGTGCCAGCAGTGCCAGACAGGGAACTCAGCCCCAGCATTTT.

The CDR3 loop reads CASSLGGTQLGGEEQYF. In DNA, the CDR3 is TGTGCCAGCAGCTTAGGGGGCACCCAGCTAGGGGGAGAAGAGCAGTACTTC. V is TRBV11-2 and J is TRBJ2-7; D possibly corresponds to TRBD1 (6 bases). The CDR3 length is 17 residues. Trimming pared 1 base from V and 7 bases from J, leaving 23 bases between. Germline lookup yields CDR1 SGHAT and CDR2 FQNNGV.

The CDR3 DNA reads TGTGCCAGCAGGTGGACGTCGTCCTATAATTCACCCCTCCACTTT. It yields the protein CASRWTSSYNSPLHF. The genes are TRBV2 and TRBJ1-6; D gene unclear. From germline, CDR1 is SNHLY and CDR2 FYNNEI. This CDR3 contains 15 residues. Trimming stripped 6 bases from V and 1 base from J, with 10 bases between.

This rearrangement joins TRBV5-8 to TRBJ1-1; the D is unclear. The ends were cut back, 0 bases at V and 1 base at J, with 16 bases in the middle. CDR1 SGHTS and CDR2 YDEGEE come from the germline V gene. CDR3 length equals 17 residues. The CDR3 loop is CASSLEVRARPNTEAFF. The CDR3 DNA reads as TGTGCCAGCAGCTTGGAGGTCCGGGCCAGGCCGAACACTGAAGCTTTCTTT.

The chain combines TRBV5-1 with TRBJ1-4; TRBD1 agrees at 7 bases. The ends lost 5 bases at V and 7 bases at J; junction bases unmatched: 14. CDR3 length: 16 amino acids. Germline assignment: CDR1 SGHRS and CDR2 YFSETQ. CDR3: CASSRLYRQGGEKLFF. CDR3 nucleotide sequence: TGCGCCAGCAGTAGATTATATAGACAGGGTGGTGAAAAACTGTTTTTT.

The chain uses TRBV6-1 and TRBJ2-7; D gene uncertain. Per the germline V gene, CDR1 is MNHNS and CDR2 is SASEGT. V was trimmed by 0 bases and J by 2 bases, leaving 11 bases between them. The CDR3 has 15 amino acids. The CDR3 region has the DNA TGTGCCAGCAGTGAAGCTAGGCGGAGCACCTACGAGCAGTACTTC. It translates to CASSEARRSTYEQYF.

V is TRBV7-9 and J is TRBJ1-1; 7 positions agree with TRBD1. The V and J ends lost 5 bases and 7 bases, in that order; junction bases with no gene match: 7. Germline V lookup: CDR1 SEHNR, CDR2 FQNEAQ (reference sequence). CDR3 size: 13 residues. In DNA form, the CDR3 reads TGTGCCAGCAGCCAAGGGGGCGCGGGTGAAGCTTTCTTT. This codes for CASSQGGAGEAFF.

The rearrangement links TRBV9 to TRBJ1-5, with D hard to call. There are 13 residues in the CDR3. In germline, CDR1 is SGDLS, CDR2 YYNGEE. V dropped 3 bases and J dropped 3 bases, with 7 bases sitting between them. This CDR3 reads CASSAGINQPQHF. The CDR3, as DNA: TGTGCCAGCAGCGCGGGGATCAATCAGCCCCAGCATTTT.

J is TRBJ2-1 and V is TRBV6-5; TRBD1 agrees at 8 bases. The V segment lost 6 bases and the J segment 7 bases; nucleotides outside the gene matches: 5. The CDR3 has 13 residues. Per the germline V gene, CDR1 is MNHEY and CDR2 is SVGAGI. As DNA, the CDR3 is TGTGCCAGCAGACAGGGGGGCTTTAATGAGCAGTTCTTC. Translated: CASRQGGFNEQFF.

The chain carries TRBV6-5 and TRBJ2-7; no clear D. CDR3 length: 13 residues. Deletions cut 2 bases from V and 1 base from J, with 6 bases between. CDR1 is MNHEY and CDR2 is SVGAGI in the germline V gene. CDR3 in amino acids: CASSYDTSYEQYF. DNA for the CDR3: TGTGCCAGCAGTTACGACACATCCTACGAGCAGTACTTC.

The rearrangement joins TRBV7-2 to TRBJ2-6, with D unclear. Germline lookup yields CDR1 SGHTA and CDR2 FQGNSA. Between the trimmed V and J ends, which lost 4 bases and 2 bases, there was a span of 6 bases. The length of the CDR3 is 14 residues. CDR3 in amino acids: CASSSTAGANVLTF. CDR3 DNA sequence: TGTGCCAGCAGCTCAACAGCTGGGGCCAACGTCCTGACTTTC.

Of note for this clone: Additional DNA sequences in this sample encode the identical CDR3. This chain links TRBV11-2 with TRBJ2-7; the match to TRBD2 covers 7 bases. This CDR3 has 14 amino acids. Losses at the gene ends were 1 base for V and 2 bases for J; bases not matched to a gene: 2. The germline V gene has CDR1 SGHAT and CDR2 FQNNGV. The CDR3 loop is CASSLAGGPYEQYF. CDR3 DNA: TGTGCCAGCAGCTTAGCGGGGGGACCCTACGAGCAGTACTTC.

The chain combines TRBV20-1 with TRBJ2-3; the D is unclear. The CDR3 length is 11 residues. V gave up 8 bases and J gave up 2 bases, with 8 bases separating them. Germline V CDR1 and CDR2: DFQATT, SNEGSKA (reference sequence). In DNA, the CDR3 is TGCAGTTCGATTCCCACAGATACGCAGTATTTT. Protein product: CSSIPTDTQYF.

The chain recombines TRBV7-9 with TRBJ1-2; 7 bases are a match to TRBD1. The CDR3 extends over 14 amino acids. Germline trimming cut 5 bases from V and 4 bases from J; bases unmatched to any gene: 7. CDR1 is SEHNR and CDR2 is FQNEAQ in the germline V gene (reference sequence). This chain's CDR3 is CASSAGTDRYGYTF. CDR3 nucleotides: TGTGCCAGCAGCGCGGGGACAGACCGCTATGGCTACACCTTC.

The chain joins TRBV30 to TRBJ1-2; D is undetermined. Trimming took off 4 bases at V and 5 bases at J, with 14 bases between the two ends. The CDR3 totals 13 residues. The germline V gene encodes CDR1 GTSNPN and CDR2 SVGIG (reference sequence). CDR3 coding DNA: TGTGCCTGGAACGATTTGGACGGATATGGCTACACCTTC. Protein product: CAWNDLDGYGYTF.

This chain uses TRBV19 with TRBJ1-2, with 7 bases fitting TRBD1. With V trimmed by 7 bases and J by 3 bases, 5 bases remained unmatched. Germline V lookup: CDR1 LNHDA, CDR2 SQIVND (reference sequence). CDR3 size: 13 residues. The CDR3 here is CASKPTGYYGYTF. CDR3 nucleotide sequence: TGTGCCAGTAAACCGACAGGGTACTATGGCTACACCTTC.

V and J are TRBV18 and TRBJ2-7; 9 bases agree with TRBD1. The ends lost 6 bases at V and 3 bases at J; junction bases unmatched: 9. CDR3 length: 15 amino acids. Looked up from germline, CDR1 is KGHSH and CDR2 is LQKENI. CDR3 protein: CASSLDRGRNYEQYF. The CDR3 DNA reads TGTGCCAGCTCCTTGGACAGGGGCCGCAACTACGAGCAGTACTTC.

This rearrangement joins TRBV2 to TRBJ1-2; 11 bases are a match to TRBD1. The CDR3 loop spans 13 amino acids. Trimming took 6 bases from V and 3 from J; bases not matched to a gene: 0. Germline CDR1 and CDR2: SNHLY and FYNNEI. DNA for the CDR3: TGTGCCAGCAGGGGACAGGGGGACTATGGCTACACCTTC. Residues: CASRGQGDYGYTF.

The V call is TRBV27, the J call TRBJ2-7; TRBD1 agrees at 8 bases. Germline assignment: CDR1 MNHEY and CDR2 SMNVEV (reference sequence). The CDR3 runs 14 residues. Losses at the gene ends were 4 bases for V and 2 bases for J; bases not matched to a gene: 4. The CDR3 loop reads CASSSGQGPYEQYF. In DNA form, the CDR3 reads TGTGCCAGCAGTTCCGGACAGGGACCCTACGAGCAGTACTTC.

The rearrangement links TRBV4-1 to TRBJ1-4; D unresolved. Trimming took off 6 bases at V and 5 bases at J, with 13 bases between the two ends. Looked up from germline, CDR1 is MGHRA and CDR2 is YSYEKL. This CDR3 comprises 14 residues. CDR3 region: CASSMNGRNEKLFF. In DNA form, the CDR3 reads TGCGCCAGCAGTATGAACGGACGGAATGAAAAACTGTTTTTT.